The 18 T cell receptor beta chains below all came from one sample that was sequenced in a study of blood T cell repertoires in COVID-19. Repertoires were generated with immunoSEQ multiplex PCR, while TCRdb's copy carries only in-frame clones and drops some. The sample contains about 49,000 clones, 70% to 85% of which appear only once. Sequencing input: peripheral blood. All receptors derive from a human donor in a cohort sampled during active COVID-19.

This CDR3 reads CAISESEGQSKQYF. Written as DNA, the CDR3 is TGTGCCATCAGTGAGTCCGAGGGCCAGAGTAAGCAGTACTTC. V usage is TRBV10-3 and J usage is TRBJ2-7, with D possibly matching TRBD2 (5 bases). CDR3 size: 14 residues. V was pared by 0 bases and J by 8 bases, with 14 bases between. Germline CDR1 reads ENHRY; CDR2 reads SYGVKD.

The chain employs TRBV28 and TRBJ2-7; D is possibly TRBD2 (5 bases). Germline values: CDR1 MDHEN, CDR2 SYDVKM. V was trimmed by 2 bases and J by 0 bases, leaving 14 bases between them. This CDR3 is built from 16 residues. In DNA, the CDR3 is TGTGCCAGCAGTTTACATCTGGGAGTGCTCTCCTACGAGCAGTACTTC. This encodes CASSLHLGVLSYEQYF.

The rearrangement joins TRBV9 to TRBJ2-5, with D tentatively TRBD1 (5 bases). Germline V gene lookup returns CDR1 SGDLS and CDR2 YYNGEE. The ends were cut back, 0 bases at V and 1 base at J, with 10 bases in the middle. This CDR3 has 15 amino acids. CDR3 sequence: CASSVDGRAQETQYF. Here the CDR3 DNA reads TGTGCCAGCAGCGTAGATGGCAGGGCCCAAGAGACCCAGTACTTC.

The chain uses TRBV21-1 and TRBJ2-1; TRBD2 is the table's D call, not checked against the DNA. TRBV21-1 is listed as a pseudogene. The CDR3 consists of 20 residues. The CDR3 loop is CASSIKLTSGREICVDEQFF. DNA for the CDR3: TGTGCCAGCAGCATAAAGTTAACTAGCGGGAGGGAAATTTGTGTTGATGAGCAGTTCTTC.

The V call is TRBV10-3, the J call TRBJ1-2, with D perhaps TRBD1 (5 bases). There are 16 residues in the CDR3. Germline-derived CDR1 and CDR2 are ENHRY and SYGVKD. The V end lost 2 bases, the J end lost 0 bases, and 13 bases lay between the germline ends. This CDR3 is CAISEQGLLANYGYTF. CDR3 in DNA: TGTGCCATCAGTGAGCAGGGCCTCCTAGCTAACTATGGCTACACCTTC.

The V gene is TRBV5-1, the J gene TRBJ2-7; 9 bases fit TRBD1. Germline lookup yields CDR1 SGHRS and CDR2 YFSETQ. The junction had 0 bases not matched to a gene; V was cut back by 0 bases and J by 2 bases. The CDR3 spans 14 residues. DNA for the CDR3: TGCGCCAGCAGCTTGGGGGACAGGGCCTACGAGCAGTACTTC. Protein sequence: CASSLGDRAYEQYF.

For this clone: Other nucleotide sequences from this sample produce the same CDR3. The genes are TRBV30 and TRBJ2-3; 7 positions match TRBD2. Germline lookup yields CDR1 GTSNPN and CDR2 SVGIG (reference sequence). J lost 2 bases, V lost 0 bases, and 5 bases had no gene match. This CDR3 is 15 amino acids long. DNA of the CDR3: TGTGCCTGGAGTGTGGGTAGCGGGCTCACAGATACGCAGTATTTT. This encodes CAWSVGSGLTDTQYF.

The V call is TRBV27, the J call TRBJ2-2; D is perhaps TRBD1 (5 bases). Germline loops: CDR1 MNHEY, CDR2 SMNVEV (reference sequence). Deletions cut 5 bases from V and 5 bases from J, with 24 bases between. The CDR3 sequence is 18 residues long. The CDR3 bases are TGTGCCAGCAGTATCGTGGGGCAGGCAATAATTGGGACCGGGGAGCTGTTTTTT. Translated, it gives CASSIVGQAIIGTGELFF.

The chain employs TRBV14 and TRBJ2-3, with 9 bases matching TRBD2. V shed 3 bases and J 3 bases; nucleotides not matched to a gene: 4. Germline CDR1 is SGHDN and CDR2 is FVKESK. CDR3 size: 15 residues. CDR3 sequence (DNA): TGTGCCAGCAGCCAGTGGCGGGGGGGAACAGATACGCAGTATTTT. This sequence encodes CASSQWRGGTDTQYF.

The chain carries TRBV6-1 and TRBJ1-1; D gene unclear. Germline V gene sequence: CDR1 MNHNS, CDR2 SASEGT. The V end lost 1 base, the J end lost 7 bases, and 13 bases lay between the germline ends. There are 14 residues in the CDR3. CDR3 amino acids: CASSEVWEVVEAFF. The CDR3 DNA reads TGTGCCAGCAGTGAAGTATGGGAGGTGGTTGAAGCTTTCTTT.

The chain links TRBV19 to TRBJ2-3, with D perhaps matching TRBD2 (6 bases). Trimming took 3 bases from V and 1 from J, leaving 8 bases between them. The CDR3 extends over 14 amino acids. From germline, CDR1 is LNHDA and CDR2 SQIVND (reference sequence). DNA of the CDR3: TGTGCCAGTAGTATTCGCGGGGGCACAGATACGCAGTATTTT. It is translated as CASSIRGGTDTQYF.

The chain couples TRBV5-6 to TRBJ2-5, with 7 nucleotides matching TRBD1. The V and J ends lost 2 bases and 5 bases, in that order; junction bases with no gene match: 6. The CDR3 contains 14 residues. The germline CDR1 and CDR2 sequences are SGHDT and YYEEEE. CDR3 loop: CASSFGRGTETQYF. In nucleotides, the CDR3 is TGTGCCAGCAGCTTCGGCAGGGGGACGGAGACCCAGTACTTC.

The V gene is TRBV2, the J gene TRBJ1-1, with D possibly matching TRBD1 (6 bases). The ends were cut back, 8 bases at V and 5 bases at J, with 15 bases in the middle. CDR1 SNHLY and CDR2 FYNNEI come from the germline V gene. The CDR3 spans 13 residues. The CDR3 here is CASCYGGRTEAFF. The DNA of the CDR3 is TGTGCCAGCTGTTATGGGGGCAGGACTGAAGCTTTCTTT.

The rearrangement uses TRBV5-1 and TRBJ1-2, with D perhaps TRBD1 (5 bases). The CDR3 is 15 amino acids. Trimming stripped 4 bases from V and 6 bases from J, with 19 bases between. Per germline, CDR1 SGHRS and CDR2 YFSETQ. CDR3 protein: CASSPPNTGQDGYTF. CDR3 bases: TGCGCCAGCAGCCCCCCAAACACAGGACAAGATGGCTACACCTTC.

CDR3 nucleotide sequence: TGTGCCAGACCCGAAGGAGAAGGACAGGGCTATGGCTACACCTTC. Translating gives CARPEGEGQGYGYTF. V and J are TRBV2 and TRBJ1-2, with TRBD1 identical over 8 bases. The trim removed 9 bases at V and 4 bases at J, leaving 13 bases unmatched. Germline CDR1 is SNHLY and CDR2 is FYNNEI. The CDR3 totals 15 residues. Full variable domain (rest looked up from reference TRBV2 and TRBJ1-2): EPEVTQTPSHQVTQMGQEVILRCVPISNHLYFYWYRQILGQKVEFLVSFYNNEISEKSEIFDDQFSVERPDGSNFTLKIRSTKLEDSAMYFCARPEGEGQGYGYTFGSGTRLTVV.

The chain recombines TRBV7-2 with TRBJ2-1, with 8 bases lining up with TRBD2. The CDR3 extends over 17 amino acids. Germline V gene lookup returns CDR1 SGHTA and CDR2 FQGNSA. The V gene end was trimmed by 5 bases and the J gene end by 9 bases; junction bases not matched to a gene: 18. CDR3 sequence reads: CASSPSRPGLVFGEQFF. The CDR3 region has the DNA TGTGCCAGCAGCCCATCAAGGCCGGGACTAGTTTTCGGTGAGCAGTTCTTC.

This sequence joins TRBV19 and TRBJ2-5, with a tentative D call TRBD1 (6 bases). The germline CDR1 and CDR2 sequences are LNHDA and SQIVND (reference sequence). The CDR3 is 15 amino acids. V was trimmed by 7 bases and J by 5 bases, leaving 20 bases between them. The CDR3 DNA reads as TGTGCCAGTAAACAACGTACAGGGTTGGGGGAGACCCAGTACTTC. Translation gives CASKQRTGLGETQYF.

The chain links TRBV2 to TRBJ2-7; TRBD2 aligns across 12 bases. The CDR3 length is 15 residues. Per germline, CDR1 SNHLY and CDR2 FYNNEI. The trim removed 7 bases at V and 2 bases at J, leaving 6 bases unmatched. The CDR3: CASKIGLAGPYEQYF. In DNA, the CDR3 is TGTGCCAGCAAGATAGGACTAGCGGGGCCCTACGAGCAGTACTTC.